A selection of T cell receptor beta chains follows, all from one sample in a study of T-cell memory formation after mild COVID-19. Each CDR3 protein gets one entry after TCRdb re-called the 5' RACE reads with MiXCR. Of fewer than 600,000 distinct CDR3 sequences in the sample, about a fifth were seen once. The sample consisted of PBMCs or a T cell subset sorted from them (not recorded which). The receptors derive from an adult woman who had mild COVID-19 (a few samples of this study predate the infection). Cell type and time point are not known. The CDR3 runs from the conserved cysteine through the conserved F or W. Fields, in order: D gene, V gene, clone size, J gene, CDR3 protein, CDR3 DNA. D genes are given only for firm matches. Part of the rows lack a size; the others show once, few, many or a class for expanded clones.

NA	TRBV20-1	few	TRBJ2-3	CSAVPGTSTDTQYF	TGCAGTGCAGTACCGGGGACTAGCACAGATACGCAGTATTTT
NA	TRBV30	many	TRBJ1-5	CAWSNSVLQPQHF	TGTGCCTGGAGCAATTCAGTTCTTCAGCCCCAGCATTTT
NA	TRBV29-1	NA	TRBJ2-5	CSVLGGAETQYF	TGCAGCGTCCTGGGCGGTGCGGAGACCCAGTACTTC
NA	TRBV7-3	few	TRBJ2-2	CASSSLQGSGELFF	TGTGCCAGCAGCTCATTACAGGGATCCGGGGAGCTGTTTTTT
NA	TRBV11-1	NA	TRBJ2-1	CASSLTSASSYNEQFF	TGTGCCAGCAGCCTGACCAGCGCGAGCTCCTACAATGAGCAGTTCTTC
NA	TRBV4-3	few	TRBJ2-5	CASSSRIGETQYF	TGCGCCAGCAGCAGTCGGATTGGAGAGACCCAGTACTTC
NA	TRBV30	few	TRBJ2-7	CAWSVQTAYEQYF	TGTGCCTGGAGTGTACAGACAGCCTACGAGCAGTACTTC
NA	TRBV7-6	NA	TRBJ2-3	CASSLAGGPPSTDTQYF	TGTGCCAGCAGCTTAGCGGGGGGCCCCCCTAGCACAGATACGCAGTATTTT
NA	TRBV6-5	NA	TRBJ1-2	CASSFSPNGRYTF	TGTGCCAGCAGTTTCTCCCCTAATGGTAGATACACCTTC
NA	TRBV11-2	few	TRBJ2-1	CASRYGLREQFF	TGTGCCAGCAGATATGGCCTCCGGGAGCAGTTCTTC